The source of this T cell receptor beta chain is a study of blood T cell repertoires in COVID-19. Assay used: immunoSEQ multiplex PCR; TCRdb lists only in-frame clones, some missing. This sample has fewer than 90,000 clones, with 90% to 95% found just once. Trimming left V 5 bases short and J 2 bases short, with 13 bases between. CDR3 length: 14 residues. Germline-derived CDR1 and CDR2 are LNHDA and SQIVND (reference sequence). The sample was peripheral blood. J is TRBJ2-7 and V is TRBV19, with a tentative D call TRBD1 (6 bases). This TCR came from a human donor with active COVID-19. The donor label of this sample is uncertain. The CDR3 coding sequence is TGTGCCAGTAGTCCCCGGGACAAGACCTACGAGCAGTACTTC. It yields the protein CASSPRDKTYEQYF.